One sample yielded the 27 T cell receptor beta chains listed below, sequenced in a study of brain metastases from non-small cell lung cancer. Method: immunoSEQ multiplex PCR; TCRdb's copy keeps in-frame clones and lacks some. The data show a few thousand clones, 85% to 90% seen once. Specimen: tumor-adjacent normal tissue. The receptors stem from a donor at least 40 years old with non-small cell lung cancer.

The rearrangement uses TRBV10-3 and TRBJ1-1; D may be TRBD1 (5 bases). Trimming pared 6 bases from V and 1 base from J, leaving 30 bases between. Looked up from germline, CDR1 is ENHRY and CDR2 is SYGVKD. The CDR3 spans 20 residues. This CDR3 is CAIRVKEGYHGRGSNTEAFF. The CDR3 DNA is TGTGCCATCAGGGTAAAGGAGGGGTATCACGGTAGGGGCTCGAACACTGAAGCTTTCTTT.

The gene calls are TRBV3-1 (or the pseudogene TRBV3-2) and TRBJ2-7, with D uncertain. Between the trimmed V and J ends, which lost 2 bases and 7 bases, there was a span of 9 bases. The CDR3 has 12 amino acids. Germline CDR1 LGHDT, CDR2 YNNKEL (reference sequence). The CDR3 reads CASSQIEAEQYF. As DNA, the CDR3 is TGTGCCAGCAGCCAAATTGAAGCTGAGCAGTACTTC.

This rearrangement joins TRBV5-5 to TRBJ2-7; tentatively, D is TRBD1 (6 bases). Germline V gene sequence: CDR1 SGHKS, CDR2 YYEKEE (reference sequence). V was pared by 4 bases and J by 6 bases, with 20 bases between. CDR3 length: 15 amino acids. CDR3 residues: CASSGGSGVTSEQYF. The CDR3 nucleotides are TGTGCCAGCAGCGGGGGCTCCGGGGTTACCTCCGAGCAGTACTTC.

The rearrangement links TRBV5-1 to TRBJ2-2; possibly TRBD1 for D (5 bases). Trimming removed 3 bases from V and 6 bases from J, with 27 bases in between. The CDR3 covers 19 residues. Germline CDR1 and CDR2: SGHRS and YFSETQ. The CDR3 bases are TGCGCCAGCAGCTCGCACCAGACAAGGGGTATGGAATATGCCGGGGAGCTGTTTTTT. Translated, it gives CASSSHQTRGMEYAGELFF.

The V call is TRBV2, the J call TRBJ2-7, with D possibly being TRBD1 (6 bases). The CDR3 is made up of 12 amino acids. The germline V gene has CDR1 SNHLY and CDR2 FYNNEI. V shed 7 bases and J shed 1 base, with 8 bases lying between them. The CDR3 region has the DNA TGTGCCAGCAACAGGGATTCCTACGAGCAGTACTTC. Translating gives CASNRDSYEQYF.

The chain couples TRBV15 to TRBJ1-1, with D unresolved. Per the germline V gene, CDR1 is LNHNV and CDR2 is YYDKDF (reference sequence). Trimming removed 0 bases at V and 0 bases at J, with 8 bases between. The CDR3 runs 15 residues. CDR3 nucleotides: TGTGCCACCAGCAGAGATTCGGCCGTGAACACTGAAGCTTTCTTT. Amino acid sequence: CATSRDSAVNTEAFF.

A few counts support this clone. V usage is TRBV9 and J usage is TRBJ2-2; D may be TRBD2 (6 bases). Between the trimmed V and J ends, which lost 2 bases and 1 base, there was a span of 9 bases. The CDR3 is made up of 15 amino acids. Germline CDR1 SGDLS, CDR2 YYNGEE. CDR3 nucleotide sequence: TGTGCCAGCAGCGTCGGGGGTATGAACACCGGGGAGCTGTTTTTT. Its translation is CASSVGGMNTGELFF.

The CDR3 DNA reads as TGCGCCAGCAGTGAGCCGACAACAAGGGACAGATATAATTCACCCCTCCACTTT. Translated, it gives CASSEPTTRDRYNSPLHF. The gene calls are TRBV10-2 and TRBJ1-6; TRBD1 matches 7 bases. Germline assignment: CDR1 WSHSY and CDR2 SAAADI. The CDR3 has 18 amino acids. With 2 bases clipped from V and 4 bases from J, the junction kept 11 bases outside the gene matches.

CDR3 in DNA: TGTGCCAGCTCTCCGAGAAGGGCTAGCGGGGGGGCGAGTCCCTACGAGCAGTACTTC. This translates into CASSPRRASGGASPYEQYF. This chain joins TRBV18 and TRBJ2-7; the match to TRBD2 covers 12 bases. There are 19 residues in the CDR3. Germline loops: CDR1 KGHSH, CDR2 LQKENI. With 6 bases clipped from V and 2 bases from J, the junction kept 17 bases outside the gene matches.

Regarding this clone: At one end the junction does not follow the germline gene, possibly because of a read error. The CDR3 DNA sequence: TGTGCCAGCAGGCCGGGGACAGCTAGCAATCAGCTCCAGCATTTT. Encoded protein: CASRPGTASNQLQHF. The V call is TRBV27, the J call TRBJ1-5, with 7 bases aligning to TRBD1. The CDR3 runs to 15 residues. Germline lookup yields CDR1 MNHEY and CDR2 SMNVEV (reference sequence).

V gene TRBV29-1 combines with J gene TRBJ2-5; TRBD2 aligns across 12 bases. This CDR3 spans 13 amino acids. The ends lost 4 bases at V and 5 bases at J; junction bases unmatched: 2. CDR1 is SQVTM and CDR2 is ANQGSEA in the germline V gene. CDR3 sequence (DNA): TGCAGCGTTGGACTAGCGGGGGTTGAGACCCAGTACTTC. Its protein product is CSVGLAGVETQYF.

The rearrangement joins TRBV30 to TRBJ1-2; no reliable D call. The CDR3 length is 13 residues. Trimming shortened V by 5 bases and J by 5 bases, and 15 bases separated the two germline ends. CDR1 and CDR2 from the germline V gene are GTSNPN and SVGIG (reference sequence). CDR3 in amino acids: CAWGVDGFYGYTF. CDR3 in DNA: TGTGCCTGGGGGGTCGACGGATTTTATGGCTACACCTTC.

The rearrangement joins TRBV7-9 to TRBJ1-1; D possibly corresponds to TRBD1 (5 bases). V was shortened by 3 bases and J by 9 bases, with 8 bases between the two germline ends. This CDR3 is built from 11 residues. From germline, CDR1 is SEHNR and CDR2 FQNEAQ (reference sequence). The CDR3 here is CASSLDKKAFF. DNA of the CDR3: TGTGCCAGCAGCTTGGACAAGAAAGCTTTCTTT. The full variable domain, its missing parts supplied by reference TRBV7-9 and TRBJ1-1, is DTGVSQNPRHKITKRGQNVTFRCDPISEHNRLYWYRQTLGQGPEFLTYFQNEAQLEKSRLLSDRFSAERPKGSFSTLEIQRTEQGDSAMYLCASSLDKKAFFGQGTRLTVV.

Notes on this clone: The sample carries other DNA sequences with the same CDR3. The chain recombines TRBV7-2 with TRBJ2-2; no clear D gene. The V gene lost 1 base and the J gene lost 6 bases, with 9 bases spanning the gap. This CDR3 has 14 residues. CDR1 is SGHTA, CDR2 FQGNSA, per germline. In DNA form, the CDR3 reads TGTGCCAGCAGCTTAGTTATCGGAGCCGGGGAGCTGTTTTTT. It translates to CASSLVIGAGELFF. Variable domain in full (rest from reference TRBV7-2 and TRBJ2-2): GAGVSQSPSNKVTEKGKDVELRCDPISGHTALYWYRQSLGQGLEFLIYFQGNSAPDKSGLPSDRFSAERTGGSVSTLTIQRTQQEDSAVYLCASSLVIGAGELFFGEGSRLTVL.

The chain uses TRBV19 and TRBJ1-2; D possibly corresponds to TRBD1 (5 bases). Germline-derived CDR1 and CDR2 are LNHDA and SQIVND (reference sequence). This CDR3 region has 13 residues. Trimming took off 6 bases at V and 4 bases at J, with 12 bases between the two ends. This chain's CDR3 is CASRTDSSYGYTF. The CDR3 DNA reads as TGTGCCAGTAGAACCGACAGCTCCTATGGCTACACCTTC. The full variable domain, completed using reference TRBV19 and TRBJ1-2, is DGGITQSPKYLFRKEGQNVTLSCEQNLNHDAMYWYRQDPGQGLRLIYYSQIVNDFQKGDIAEGYSVSREKKESFPLTVTSAQKNPTAFYLCASRTDSSYGYTFGSGTRLTVV.

The rearrangement links TRBV6-5 to TRBJ2-7; D possibly uses TRBD1 or TRBD2 (5 bases each). Trimming cost V 6 bases and J 3 bases, with 18 bases left between them. The length of the CDR3 is 15 residues. Germline V gives CDR1 MNHEY, CDR2 SVGAGI. The CDR3 region has the DNA TGTGCCAGCAGGAGGGAAGGGGAGTCAAGCTACGAGCAGTACTTC. It specifies CASRREGESSYEQYF.

The chain is built from TRBV7-2 and TRBJ1-5; unclear D gene. Trimming left V 6 bases short and J 7 bases short, with 13 bases between. CDR1 is SGHTA and CDR2 is FQGNSA in the germline V gene. CDR3 length: 13 amino acids. In DNA, the CDR3 is TGTGCCAGCAGTTCAACCCGGGAGCAGCCCCAGCATTTT. Amino acid sequence: CASSSTREQPQHF.

This clone was found a few times. This chain uses TRBV3-1 (or the pseudogene TRBV3-2) with TRBJ2-7; 9 bases fit TRBD2. Per the germline V gene, CDR1 is LGHDT and CDR2 is YNNKEL (reference sequence). V was pared by 5 bases and J by 2 bases, with 7 bases of the junction left unmatched. The CDR3 covers 15 residues. The CDR3 spells CASSRGGRDPYEQYF. The DNA for the CDR3 is TGTGCCAGCAGCAGGGGCGGGAGGGATCCCTACGAGCAGTACTTC.

The gene calls are TRBV2 and TRBJ2-5, with D uncertain. V dropped 8 bases and J dropped 4 bases, with 5 bases sitting between them. The CDR3 length is 10 residues. CDR1 SNHLY and CDR2 FYNNEI come from the germline V gene. CDR3 DNA sequence: TGTGCCAGCTCGGGAGAGACCCAGTACTTC. This encodes CASSGETQYF.

The chain joins TRBV7-2 to TRBJ2-1; 10 bases are shared with TRBD2. The J segment lost 9 bases and the V segment lost 5 bases, leaving 13 bases of the junction unmatched. The CDR3 length is 16 residues. Per germline, CDR1 SGHTA and CDR2 FQGNSA. DNA for the CDR3: TGTGCCAGCAGCGGCAGAGGAGCGGGGGGGCCCAGTGAGCAGTTCTTC. Protein sequence: CASSGRGAGGPSEQFF.

V usage is TRBV11-1 and J usage is TRBJ2-7; 10 bases map to TRBD1. The trim removed 5 bases at V and 5 bases at J, leaving 9 bases unmatched. This CDR3 has 15 amino acids. The V gene's germline CDR1 is SGHAT and CDR2 FQDESV (reference sequence). CDR3 DNA: TGTGCCAGCAGCGTCACCCGGGACAGGGGCCACGAGCAGTACTTC. It encodes CASSVTRDRGHEQYF. The full variable domain, its missing parts supplied by reference TRBV11-1 and TRBJ2-7, is EAEVAQSPRYKITEKSQAVAFWCDPISGHATLYWYRQILGQGPELLVQFQDESVVDDSQLPKDRFSAERLKGVDSTLKIQPAELGDSAMYLCASSVTRDRGHEQYFGPGTRLTVT.

This sequence joins TRBV7-2 and TRBJ1-6; D is unclear. There are 13 residues in the CDR3. Germline CDR1 reads SGHTA; CDR2 reads FQGNSA. Trimming shortened V by 7 bases and J by 5 bases, and 9 bases separated the two germline ends. The CDR3 sequence: CASTQNNNSPLHF. Written as DNA, the CDR3 is TGTGCCAGCACCCAGAATAATAATTCACCCCTCCACTTT.

This clone was picked up a small number of times. The V gene is TRBV2, the J gene TRBJ1-5, with D perhaps matching TRBD1 (6 bases). The V gene's germline CDR1 is SNHLY and CDR2 FYNNEI. The V gene lost 6 bases and the J gene lost 9 bases, with 21 bases spanning the gap. The CDR3 extends over 15 amino acids. The DNA for the CDR3 is TGTGCCAGCAGAGACCAGGGGCTAGGGGGGTTGCCCCAGCATTTT. Translated: CASRDQGLGGLPQHF.

The V and J genes are TRBV24-1 and TRBJ2-5, with 8 nucleotides matching TRBD2. Germline-derived CDR1 and CDR2 are KGHDR and SFDVKD. The junction had 7 bases not matched to a gene; V was cut back by 9 bases and J by 5 bases. This CDR3 spans 13 amino acids. The CDR3, as DNA: TGTGCCACCCAGAGCGGGGGAGAGGAGACCCAGTACTTC. It specifies CATQSGGEETQYF.

This clone was recorded only once. The rearrangement uses TRBV2 and TRBJ2-7, with TRBD1 as a possible D gene (5 bases). The CDR3 contains 12 residues. The V gene lost 8 bases and the J gene lost 5 bases, with 13 bases spanning the gap. In germline, CDR1 is SNHLY, CDR2 FYNNEI. The CDR3 here is CASQGSGHEQYF. CDR3 bases: TGTGCCAGCCAGGGATCCGGGCACGAGCAGTACTTC.

For the CDR3, the DNA is TGTGCCAGTAGTCTTCATGGACAGGGTGAAGCTTTCTTT. Protein product: CASSLHGQGEAFF. The chain recombines TRBV19 with TRBJ1-1; 8 positions match TRBD1. The J segment lost 7 bases and the V segment lost 5 bases, leaving 6 bases of the junction unmatched. The CDR3 has 13 residues. The V gene's germline CDR1 is LNHDA and CDR2 SQIVND (reference sequence).

The rearrangement joins TRBV18 to TRBJ1-2, with 8 positions matching TRBD1. The CDR3 is 14 residues long. The germline gives CDR1 KGHSH, CDR2 LQKENI. With 5 bases clipped from V and 7 bases from J, the junction kept 9 bases outside the gene matches. The CDR3 spells CASSESGGSTGYTF. CDR3 bases: TGTGCCAGCTCAGAGTCAGGGGGCTCTACTGGCTACACCTTC.